The rows below give T cell receptor beta chains drawn from one sample of a study of blood T cell repertoires in COVID-19. Using immunoSEQ multiplex PCR, the repertoire was profiled, and TCRdb retains in-frame clones only, with some absent. The profile shows roughly 260,000 clones, approximately 92% of them singletons. The sequenced sample consisted of peripheral blood. These receptors originate from a person aged 18 to 35 with COVID-19, enrolled during active disease. Each CDR3 is given with its conserved first and last residue. Fields, in order: clone size, V gene, J gene, D gene, CDR3 protein, CDR3 DNA. D genes are given only for firm matches. Not every row has a clone size; where given, it reads once, few, many or a size class.

clone_size: .
v_call: TRBV6-6
j_call: TRBJ1-2
d_call: TRBD1
cdr3_aa: CASSYGQGPPSNGYTF
cdr3_nt: TGTGCCAGCAGTTATGGACAGGGGCCGCCTTCGAATGGCTACACCTTC

clone_size: .
v_call: TRBV27
j_call: TRBJ2-5
d_call: TRBD1
cdr3_aa: CASSLYRTGLEETQYF
cdr3_nt: TGTGCCAGCAGTTTATATCGGACAGGGCTAGAAGAGACCCAGTACTTC

clone_size: .
v_call: TRBV19
j_call: TRBJ1-1
d_call: TRBD1
cdr3_aa: CASTRDRRDTEAFF
cdr3_nt: TGTGCCAGTACCCGGGACAGAAGGGACACTGAAGCTTTCTTT

clone_size: .
v_call: TRBV19
j_call: TRBJ2-1
d_call: TRBD2
cdr3_aa: CASSASGRAYNEQFF
cdr3_nt: TGTGCCAGTAGTGCGAGCGGGAGGGCCTACAATGAGCAGTTCTTC

clone_size: .
v_call: TRBV9
j_call: TRBJ1-3
d_call: .
cdr3_aa: CASSPEVSSGNTIYF
cdr3_nt: TGTGCCAGCAGCCCAGAGGTCAGCTCTGGAAACACCATATATTTT

clone_size: .
v_call: TRBV28
j_call: TRBJ2-3
d_call: TRBD1
cdr3_aa: CASSLSGQGAADTQYF
cdr3_nt: TGTGCCAGCAGTTTATCGGGGCAGGGGGCCGCAGATACGCAGTATTTT

clone_size: .
v_call: TRBV25-1
j_call: TRBJ1-2
d_call: .
cdr3_aa: CASSELDTYYGYTF
cdr3_nt: TGTGCCAGCAGTGAATTGGACACCTACTATGGCTACACCTTC

clone_size: .
v_call: TRBV5-6
j_call: TRBJ2-7
d_call: .
cdr3_aa: CASAGADTYEQYF
cdr3_nt: TGTGCCAGCGCCGGAGCGGATACCTACGAGCAGTACTTC

clone_size: .
v_call: TRBV24-1
j_call: TRBJ2-1
d_call: .
cdr3_aa: CATSDSRERNDEQFF
cdr3_nt: TGTGCCACCAGTGATTCCCGGGAGCGGAACGATGAGCAGTTCTTC

clone_size: .
v_call: TRBV7-9
j_call: TRBJ2-3
d_call: TRBD2
cdr3_aa: CATHLIAGGSDTQYF
cdr3_nt: TGTGCCACCCACCTTATAGCGGGAGGGTCAGATACGCAGTATTTT

clone_size: .
v_call: TRBV18
j_call: TRBJ1-3
d_call: TRBD1
cdr3_aa: CASSPRTGGENTIYF
cdr3_nt: TGTGCCAGCTCACCAAGGACAGGGGGCGAAAACACCATATATTTT

clone_size: .
v_call: TRBV11-2
j_call: TRBJ2-7
d_call: TRBD2
cdr3_aa: CASSFASGLTYEQYF
cdr3_nt: TGTGCCAGCAGCTTTGCTAGCGGGTTGACCTACGAGCAGTACTTC

clone_size: .
v_call: TRBV5-5
j_call: TRBJ2-7
d_call: .
cdr3_aa: CASSLLVPGIIYEQYF
cdr3_nt: TGTGCCAGCAGCTTGCTGGTCCCAGGGATAATTTACGAGCAGTACTTC

clone_size: .
v_call: TRBV19
j_call: TRBJ2-1
d_call: TRBD2
cdr3_aa: CASSAGANEQFF
cdr3_nt: TGTGCCAGTTCAGCGGGAGCGAATGAGCAGTTCTTC

clone_size: few
v_call: TRBV12-5
j_call: TRBJ2-4
d_call: .
cdr3_aa: CASGLVLCGRGAKNIQYF
cdr3_nt: TGTGCTAGTGGTTTGGTACTGTGTGGGAGAGGGGCCAAAAACATTCAGTACTTC

clone_size: .
v_call: TRBV19
j_call: TRBJ2-3
d_call: .
cdr3_aa: CASHGDTQYF
cdr3_nt: TGTGCCAGTCACGGAGATACGCAGTATTTT

clone_size: .
v_call: TRBV25-1
j_call: TRBJ2-2
d_call: TRBD2
cdr3_aa: CVSSDLDSGGTGELFF
cdr3_nt: TGTGTCAGCAGTGACCTTGACAGCGGGGGGACCGGGGAGCTGTTTTTT

clone_size: .
v_call: TRBV6-2/TRBV6-3
j_call: TRBJ1-5
d_call: .
cdr3_aa: CASSPGRDQPQHF
cdr3_nt: TGTGCCAGCAGCCCCGGCAGGGATCAGCCCCAGCATTTT

clone_size: .
v_call: TRBV7-2
j_call: TRBJ1-4
d_call: .
cdr3_aa: CASSLGSGVGEKLFF
cdr3_nt: TGTGCCAGCAGCTTAGGGTCGGGGGTAGGCGAAAAACTGTTTTTT

clone_size: .
v_call: TRBV12-3/TRBV12-4
j_call: TRBJ1-2
d_call: .
cdr3_aa: CASSFGGSNGYTF
cdr3_nt: TGTGCCAGCAGTTTTGGGGGCTCAAATGGCTACACCTTC

clone_size: .
v_call: TRBV28
j_call: TRBJ2-5
d_call: TRBD1
cdr3_aa: CASRGDRGFEETQYF
cdr3_nt: TGTGCCAGCAGGGGGGACAGGGGATTTGAGGAGACCCAGTACTTC

clone_size: many
v_call: TRBV6-6
j_call: TRBJ2-5
d_call: .
cdr3_aa: CASSLGLGSRETQYF
cdr3_nt: TGTGCCAGCAGTCTCGGACTCGGGAGTAGGGAGACCCAGTACTTC

clone_size: .
v_call: TRBV5-6
j_call: TRBJ2-2
d_call: .
cdr3_aa: CASSLGASLNTGELFF
cdr3_nt: TGTGCCAGCAGCTTGGGGGCCAGCCTAAACACCGGGGAGCTGTTTTTT

clone_size: .
v_call: TRBV19
j_call: TRBJ2-5
d_call: .
cdr3_aa: CASAATGQKTQYF
cdr3_nt: TGTGCCAGCGCGGCAACAGGGCAGAAGACCCAGTACTTC

clone_size: few
v_call: TRBV27
j_call: TRBJ1-6
d_call: TRBD1
cdr3_aa: CASSATGMGSPLHF
cdr3_nt: TGTGCCAGCAGTGCGACAGGGATGGGTTCACCCCTCCACTTT

clone_size: .
v_call: TRBV28
j_call: TRBJ2-5
d_call: .
cdr3_aa: CASSQRRQETQYF
cdr3_nt: TGTGCCAGCAGTCAACGGAGGCAAGAGACCCAGTACTTC

clone_size: few
v_call: TRBV28
j_call: TRBJ1-6
d_call: TRBD1
cdr3_aa: CASSHGQGAFYSPLHF
cdr3_nt: TGTGCCAGCAGCCATGGCCAGGGGGCATTCTATTCACCCCTCCACTTT

clone_size: once
v_call: TRBV12-3/TRBV12-4
j_call: TRBJ1-6
d_call: .
cdr3_aa: CASRSGYNSPLHF
cdr3_nt: TGTGCCAGCAGGTCAGGGTATAATTCACCCCTCCACTTT

clone_size: .
v_call: TRBV6-5
j_call: TRBJ2-3
d_call: TRBD2
cdr3_aa: CASSPGGDTQYF
cdr3_nt: TGTGCCAGCAGTCCCGGGGGGGATACGCAGTATTTT

clone_size: .
v_call: TRBV27
j_call: TRBJ2-6
d_call: .
cdr3_aa: CASSPSSTGANVLTF
cdr3_nt: TGTGCCAGCAGTCCGTCGAGCACTGGGGCCAACGTCCTGACTTTC

clone_size: .
v_call: TRBV5-1
j_call: TRBJ2-7
d_call: .
cdr3_aa: CASYWDTGSQEQYF
cdr3_nt: TGCGCCAGCTATTGGGACACGGGTTCCCAAGAGCAGTACTTC

clone_size: .
v_call: TRBV6-5
j_call: TRBJ2-1
d_call: .
cdr3_aa: CASRAGTEQFF
cdr3_nt: TGTGCCAGCAGGGCCGGGACAGAGCAGTTCTTC

clone_size: .
v_call: TRBV28
j_call: TRBJ2-2
d_call: .
cdr3_aa: CASSLFQVATGELFF
cdr3_nt: TGTGCCAGCAGTTTATTCCAGGTTGCCACCGGGGAGCTGTTTTTT

clone_size: .
v_call: TRBV9
j_call: TRBJ2-1
d_call: .
cdr3_aa: CASSASSYNEQFF
cdr3_nt: TGTGCCAGCAGCGCCTCCTCCTACAATGAGCAGTTCTTC

clone_size: .
v_call: TRBV5-6
j_call: TRBJ2-7
d_call: .
cdr3_aa: CASSRGGDWVYEQYF
cdr3_nt: TGTGCCAGCAGCCGGGGAGGTGACTGGGTGTACGAGCAGTACTTC

clone_size: .
v_call: TRBV9
j_call: TRBJ1-2
d_call: .
cdr3_aa: CASSVALRGPLYGYTF
cdr3_nt: TGTGCCAGCAGCGTAGCCCTGAGAGGGCCACTCTATGGCTACACCTTC